This T cell receptor beta chain comes out of a study of tumor-infiltrating lymphocytes in localized non-small cell lung cancer. Study background: Several tumor histologies, both smoking statuses, and some post-neoadjuvant chemotherapy samples were included. General observations from the study: No T-cell fraction difference was seen between IM1 and IM2 tumors. Technical variation could not be separated from intratumor heterogeneity here. Not all patients were TCR sequenced, owing to tissue quantity.

Notes on this clone: Its antigen is still unknown.

The assay was immunoSEQ multiplex PCR, and TCRdb's table has in-frame clones only and misses some. The top ten clones hold around 12% of a sample with around 7,200 clones, over 60% of them seen once. CDR3 size: 14 residues. CDR1 and CDR2 from the germline V gene are GTSNPN and SVGIG (reference sequence). Trimming cost V 6 bases and J 1 base, with 10 bases left between them. This clonotype originated in a human donor with non-small cell lung cancer. This chain connects TRBV30 to TRBJ1-6; D is unclear. Sequencing was performed on lung tumor tissue. CDR3: CACSVGSYNSPLHF. CDR3 coding DNA: TGTGCCTGCAGCGTGGGTTCCTATAATTCACCCCTCCACTTT.